The 20 T cell receptor beta chains presented below share a single source sample, sequenced in a study of human T cells and chemical hapten exposure. Time point in this sample: patch test 3, about 24 weeks after DPC sensitization. The treatment was: therapeutic diphenylcyclopropenone sensitization with weekly scalp DPC. One entry per CDR3 protein results from TCRdb running MiXCR on the RACE reads. This repertoire shows around 130,000 distinct CDR3 sequences, approximately 10% found once; its top ten account for 2.4%. Sequences were derived from whole blood, sampled in connection with sensitization to the hapten diphenylcyclopropenone (DPC). Every receptor here comes from a woman aged 45-59 years with alopecia areata. Some clones in this sample may be carry-over from other donors' samples.

The genes are TRBV20-1 and TRBJ2-3; 16 positions match TRBD2. The CDR3 extends over 17 amino acids. V trimming: 1 base; J trimming: 5 bases; junction bases outside the gene matches: 6. Germline-derived CDR1 and CDR2 are DFQATT and SNEGSKA (reference sequence). CDR3 DNA: TGCAGTGCTAGAGGGGGGACTAGCGGGAGGGTTGAAGATACGCAGTATTTT. Translation: CSARGGTSGRVEDTQYF.

The chain is built from TRBV27 and TRBJ2-5, with a tentative D call TRBD1 (6 bases). The ends were cut back, 5 bases at V and 2 bases at J, with 12 bases in the middle. Germline CDR1 reads MNHEY; CDR2 reads SMNVEV (reference sequence). This CDR3 comprises 14 residues. CDR3 nucleotides: TGTGCCAGCAGTCGAATCCAGGGGCAAGAGACCCAGTACTTC. This gives the protein CASSRIQGQETQYF.

The table lists this clonotype with a few counts. This chain joins TRBV2 and TRBJ2-7; TRBD2 is a possible D gene (7 bases). V lost 3 bases and J lost 2, with 8 bases in between. The CDR3 has 13 residues. Germline CDR1 reads SNHLY; CDR2 reads FYNNEI. This chain's CDR3 is CASSEGGPYEQYF. CDR3 nucleotides: TGTGCCAGCAGTGAGGGGGGGCCCTACGAGCAGTACTTC.

This rearrangement joins TRBV11-2 to TRBJ2-3; D is unresolved. V shed 3 bases and J shed 4 bases, with 5 bases lying between them. The CDR3 extends over 12 amino acids. Germline V lookup: CDR1 SGHAT, CDR2 FQNNGV. CDR3 sequence: CASSFFPDTQYF. The CDR3 DNA reads as TGTGCCAGCAGCTTTTTCCCAGATACGCAGTATTTT.

Ten or more counts support this clonotype. V usage is TRBV29-1 and J usage is TRBJ2-5, with TRBD1 identical over 9 bases. The V gene end was trimmed by 7 bases and the J gene end by 4 bases; junction bases not matched to a gene: 7. In germline, CDR1 is SQVTM, CDR2 ANQGSEA. The CDR3 totals 13 residues. The CDR3 sequence: CSGGQGAGETQYF. The CDR3, as DNA: TGCAGCGGGGGACAGGGAGCCGGAGAGACCCAGTACTTC. Together with reference TRBV29-1 and TRBJ2-5, the CDR3 gives the full variable domain: SAVISQKPSRDICQRGTSLTIQCQVDSQVTMMFWYRQQPGQSLTLIATANQGSEATYESGFVIDKFPISRPNLTFSTLTVSNMSPEDSSIYLCSGGQGAGETQYFGPGTRLLVL.

This clonotype turned up a few times. The chain uses TRBV27 and TRBJ1-1; D is perhaps TRBD1 (6 bases). The CDR3 totals 13 residues. The germline V gene encodes CDR1 MNHEY and CDR2 SMNVEV (reference sequence). Trimming took off 6 bases at V and 6 bases at J, with 14 bases between the two ends. CDR3 region: CASSLTGKAEAFF. Written as DNA, the CDR3 is TGTGCCAGCAGCCTAACAGGGAAAGCTGAAGCTTTCTTT.

This chain's CDR3 is CASSVDGTEAFF. The CDR3 nucleotides read TGTGCCAGCAGCGTAGATGGCACTGAAGCTTTCTTT. The genes are TRBV9 and TRBJ1-1; D remains unclear. This CDR3 has 12 residues. In germline, CDR1 is SGDLS, CDR2 YYNGEE. The V end was cut by 0 bases, the J end by 4 bases, with 4 bases between.

The chain employs TRBV28 and TRBJ2-3; TRBD2 agrees at 8 bases. Germline-derived CDR1 and CDR2 are MDHEN and SYDVKM. This CDR3 has 14 residues. Germline trimming cut 6 bases from V and 7 bases from J; bases unmatched to any gene: 9. The CDR3 DNA reads TGTGCCAGCAGAGGAACTAGCGGAGGGCATACGCAGTATTTT. Amino acids: CASRGTSGGHTQYF.

This clonotype was observed a single time. CDR3 coding DNA: TGTGCCAGCAGTTTATCAGGGGAGAGCGAAAAACTGTTTTTT. Its translation is CASSLSGESEKLFF. This sequence joins TRBV12-3 or TRBV12-4 and TRBJ1-4; possible D gene TRBD1, 6 bases. CDR3 length equals 14 residues. V dropped 2 bases and J dropped 8 bases, with 12 bases sitting between them.

This clonotype was counted between two and nine times. The chain combines TRBV13 with TRBJ2-7; TRBD1 aligns across 9 bases. The CDR3 spans 13 residues. Trimming took 8 bases from V and 0 from J; bases not matched to a gene: 2. From germline, CDR1 is PRHDT and CDR2 FYEKMQ (reference sequence). CDR3 DNA: TGTGCCAGCGGGACAGGGTCCTCCTACGAGCAGTACTTC. Amino acids: CASGTGSSYEQYF. Full variable domain (outside the CDR3, taken from reference TRBV13 and TRBJ2-7): AAGVIQSPRHLIKEKRETATLKCYPIPRHDTVYWYQQGPGQDPQFLISFYEKMQSDKGSIPDRFSAQQFSDYHSELNMSSLELGDSALYFCASGTGSSYEQYFGPGTRLTVT.

The table lists this clonotype with a few counts. The V gene is TRBV30, the J gene TRBJ1-1, with D possibly being TRBD1 (5 bases). V was clipped by 4 bases and J by 5 bases, with 11 bases between them. Germline loops: CDR1 GTSNPN, CDR2 SVGIG (reference sequence). The CDR3 spans 12 residues. The DNA of the CDR3 is TGTGCCTGGAAAAGGGCAGGGACTGAAGCTTTCTTT. It is translated as CAWKRAGTEAFF.

The chain is built from TRBV11-2 and TRBJ1-1, with unresolved D. Germline V gene sequence: CDR1 SGHAT, CDR2 FQNNGV. This CDR3 comprises 11 residues. V shed 4 bases and J shed 4 bases, with 4 bases lying between them. CDR3 nucleotides: TGTGCCAGCAGCTGGGGCACTGAAGCTTTCTTT. Protein: CASSWGTEAFF.

This clonotype was counted only a few times. The chain is built from TRBV7-8 and TRBJ1-1; 10 bases are a match to TRBD1. The junction had 5 bases not matched to a gene; V was cut back by 2 bases and J by 5 bases. The CDR3 has 15 amino acids. CDR1 SGHVS and CDR2 FQNEAQ come from the germline V gene. The CDR3 sequence: CASSLSGTGVTEAFF. The CDR3 nucleotides are TGTGCCAGCAGCTTATCCGGGACAGGGGTGACTGAAGCTTTCTTT.

This clonotype was seen a handful of times. This chain links TRBV28 with TRBJ1-5; 7 nucleotides align to TRBD1. Trimming took 11 bases from V and 0 from J; bases not matched to a gene: 7. Germline values: CDR1 MDHEN, CDR2 SYDVKM. There are 14 residues in the CDR3. The CDR3 DNA reads as TGTGCCTCTAAGCGGGACAGTAGCAATCAGCCCCAGCATTTT. Amino acid sequence: CASKRDSSNQPQHF. Full variable domain (missing parts from reference TRBV28 and TRBJ1-5): DVKVTQSSRYLVKRTGEKVFLECVQDMDHENMFWYRQDPGLGLRLIYFSYDVKMKEKGDIPEGYSVSREKKERFSLILESASTNQTSMYLCASKRDSSNQPQHFGDGTRLSIL.

The chain carries TRBV29-1 and TRBJ1-1; D gene unclear. The germline V gene encodes CDR1 SQVTM and CDR2 ANQGSEA. The V end was cut by 7 bases, the J end by 0 bases, with 3 bases between. The CDR3 contains 10 residues. The CDR3 DNA reads TGCAGCGGAATGAACACTGAAGCTTTCTTT. Its translation is CSGMNTEAFF.

In this sample, this clonotype turned up many times. This rearrangement joins TRBV29-1 to TRBJ1-1; D is undetermined. V shed 2 bases and J shed 4 bases, with 11 bases lying between them. Germline CDR1 SQVTM, CDR2 ANQGSEA. This CDR3 is 13 amino acids long. The CDR3 sequence: CSVEKATTTEAFF. The CDR3 DNA reads TGCAGCGTTGAAAAGGCGACGACCACTGAAGCTTTCTTT. The entire variable domain, with the rest obtained from reference TRBV29-1 and TRBJ1-1, is as follows: SAVISQKPSRDICQRGTSLTIQCQVDSQVTMMFWYRQQPGQSLTLIATANQGSEATYESGFVIDKFPISRPNLTFSTLTVSNMSPEDSSIYLCSVEKATTTEAFFGQGTRLTVV.

The chain is built from TRBV7-2 and TRBJ1-4; TRBD1 might be the D (6 bases). The V gene lost 3 bases and the J gene lost 12 bases, with 17 bases spanning the gap. The CDR3 loop spans 14 amino acids. Germline loops: CDR1 SGHTA, CDR2 FQGNSA. The CDR3 DNA reads TGTGCCAGCAGCTTCCCGACAGGCCCCGTGGAACTGTTTTTT. Its translation: CASSFPTGPVELFF. The full variable domain, in which reference TRBV7-2 and TRBJ1-4 provide the parts outside the CDR3, is GAGVSQSPSNKVTEKGKDVELRCDPISGHTALYWYRQSLGQGLEFLIYFQGNSAPDKSGLPSDRFSAERTGGSVSTLTIQRTQQEDSAVYLCASSFPTGPVELFFGSGTQLSVL.

This clonotype was observed many times. The gene calls are TRBV13 and TRBJ2-6, with D hard to call. Germline values: CDR1 PRHDT, CDR2 FYEKMQ (reference sequence). The CDR3 spans 16 residues. The V and J ends lost 5 bases and 0 bases respectively, with 11 bases between them. The DNA for the CDR3 is TGTGCCAGCAGCCGCAGACCCAGCTCTGGGGCCAACGTCCTGACTTTC. Protein: CASSRRPSSGANVLTF.

V usage is TRBV4-1 and J usage is TRBJ1-2; TRBD1 agrees at 10 bases. The CDR3 covers 16 residues. Germline V gives CDR1 MGHRA, CDR2 YSYEKL. Trimming removed 1 base from V and 4 bases from J; junction bases left unmatched: 6. Written as DNA, the CDR3 is TGCGCCAGCAGCCAAGGTCCGGGACAGGGGCCCTATGGCTACACCTTC. This gives the protein CASSQGPGQGPYGYTF.

The table lists this clonotype with many counts. The rearrangement uses TRBV28 and TRBJ1-1; D is possibly TRBD1 (5 bases). The germline V and J ends were trimmed by 3 bases and 0 bases, with 8 bases remaining between them. The CDR3 contains 14 residues. Germline CDR1 and CDR2: MDHEN and SYDVKM. The CDR3 loop is CASSLPGMNTEAFF. CDR3 coding DNA: TGTGCCAGCAGTTTGCCAGGGATGAACACTGAAGCTTTCTTT.